This passage covers 13 T cell receptor beta chains from one sample sequenced in a study of blood T cell repertoires in COVID-19. The assay was immunoSEQ multiplex PCR, and TCRdb's table has in-frame clones only and misses some. The table includes tens of thousands of clones, 80% detected once. The sequencing sample was made of peripheral blood. The receptors here all came from a woman in her sixties or seventies with acute or convalescent COVID-19.

The chain has TRBV4-2 and TRBJ2-2, with TRBD2 matching 12 bases. Germline values: CDR1 LGHNA, CDR2 YNFKEQ. The CDR3 length is 20 residues. V lost 0 bases, J lost 0 bases, and 8 bases stayed unmatched. CDR3 in DNA: TGTGCCAGCAGCCAAGATGTGGGGGGACTAGCGGGCGCGAACACCGGGGAGCTGTTTTTT. This encodes CASSQDVGGLAGANTGELFF.

The V gene is TRBV6-5, the J gene TRBJ1-2; D remains ambiguous. The CDR3 extends over 12 amino acids. Trimming removed 10 bases from V and 4 bases from J, with 13 bases in between. The germline CDR1 and CDR2 sequences are MNHEY and SVGAGI. As DNA, the CDR3 is TGTGCCACCTCGACGGGGTCCTATGGCTACACCTTC. It is translated as CATSTGSYGYTF.

This clone was seen a handful of times. J is TRBJ2-5 and V is TRBV20-1; weak D call: TRBD1 (6 bases). V was shortened by 3 bases and J by 5 bases, with 13 bases between the two germline ends. The CDR3 length is 13 residues. Germline lookup yields CDR1 DFQATT and CDR2 SNEGSKA (reference sequence). The CDR3 DNA follows: TGCAGTGCTAGTTTGGGGGCTGGCGAGACCCAGTACTTC. This codes for CSASLGAGETQYF.

This clone turned up a few times. The genes are TRBV11-2 and TRBJ1-5; D gene ambiguous. The CDR3 runs to 17 residues. Between the trimmed V and J ends, which lost 6 bases and 4 bases, there was a span of 22 bases. Per the germline V gene, CDR1 is SGHAT and CDR2 is FQNNGV. As DNA, the CDR3 is TGTGCCAGCAGTGAGGTTCTGCGAATCGGGATGAATCAGCCCCAGCATTTT. Amino acid sequence: CASSEVLRIGMNQPQHF.

The chain couples TRBV4-2 to TRBJ1-4; TRBD1 matches 9 bases. The CDR3 spans 18 residues. Germline assignment: CDR1 LGHNA and CDR2 YNFKEQ. V lost 1 base and J lost 2; bases outside the gene matches: 8. CDR3 sequence reads: CASSQGDRVTTTNEKLFF. DNA for the CDR3: TGTGCCAGCAGCCAAGGGGACAGGGTGACCACGACTAATGAAAAACTGTTTTTT.

The chain links TRBV5-1 to TRBJ2-3, with D possibly matching TRBD2 (7 bases). Germline CDR1 is SGHRS and CDR2 is YFSETQ. V lost 4 bases to trimming and J lost 4 bases, with 16 bases between them. The CDR3 contains 15 residues. CDR3 sequence: CASSPQRGASDTQYF. CDR3 sequence (DNA): TGCGCCAGCAGCCCCCAACGGGGGGCATCAGATACGCAGTATTTT.

This chain's CDR3 is CASTYRGNSYGYTF. The CDR3 nucleotides are TGTGCCAGCACCTACAGGGGGAATAGCTATGGCTACACCTTC. V is TRBV28 and J is TRBJ1-2; 8 bases match TRBD1. Looked up from germline, CDR1 is MDHEN and CDR2 is SYDVKM. The CDR3 consists of 14 residues. Trimming at V came to 7 bases and at J to 4 bases, leaving 8 bases not matched to a gene.

This clone has only one observation. V and J are TRBV28 and TRBJ2-3; 9 bases are shared with TRBD1. Trimming at V came to 3 bases and at J to 11 bases, leaving 3 bases not matched to a gene. The CDR3 contains 12 residues. Germline V gene lookup returns CDR1 MDHEN and CDR2 SYDVKM. The CDR3 here is CASSFLGQGQYF. As DNA, the CDR3 is TGTGCCAGCAGTTTTCTGGGACAGGGGCAGTATTTT.

The chain recombines TRBV9 with TRBJ2-1; no reliable D call. V gave up 0 bases and J gave up 9 bases, with 7 bases separating them. CDR3 length: 12 residues. Per germline, CDR1 SGDLS and CDR2 YYNGEE. CDR3 sequence: CASSVGLREQFF. CDR3 nucleotides: TGTGCCAGCAGCGTAGGGCTCCGTGAGCAGTTCTTC. The entire variable domain, with the rest obtained from reference TRBV9 and TRBJ2-1, is as follows: DSGVTQTPKHLITATGQRVTLRCSPRSGDLSVYWYQQSLDQGLQFLIQYYNGEERAKGNILERFSAQQFPDLHSELNLSSLELGDSALYFCASSVGLREQFFGPGTRLTVL.

The chain joins TRBV19 to TRBJ2-1, with 10 bases that match TRBD1. The V and J ends lost 6 bases and 9 bases, in that order; junction bases with no gene match: 5. The CDR3 loop spans 13 amino acids. The germline gives CDR1 LNHDA, CDR2 SQIVND (reference sequence). The CDR3 protein is CASRDRGSGEQFF. The CDR3 DNA sequence: TGTGCCAGTAGGGACAGGGGGTCGGGTGAGCAGTTCTTC.

This chain joins TRBV29-1 and TRBJ2-3; D is perhaps TRBD1 (5 bases). Trimming cost V 7 bases and J 4 bases, with 15 bases left between them. The CDR3 totals 13 residues. Per the germline V gene, CDR1 is SQVTM and CDR2 is ANQGSEA. The CDR3 protein is CSGVRTRADTQYF. DNA for the CDR3: TGCAGCGGTGTCCGGACAAGGGCAGATACGCAGTATTTT.

This rearrangement joins TRBV2 to TRBJ2-6; 7 bases line up with TRBD1. The length of the CDR3 is 17 residues. The junction had 5 bases not matched to a gene; V was cut back by 3 bases and J by 0 bases. Germline V gene sequence: CDR1 SNHLY, CDR2 FYNNEI. CDR3 loop: CASSDGTARSGANVLTF. CDR3 bases: TGTGCCAGCAGTGACGGGACAGCCCGCTCTGGGGCCAACGTCCTGACTTTC.

This clone was recorded once. This chain uses TRBV24-1 with TRBJ1-2; D is ambiguous. Germline V CDR1 and CDR2: KGHDR, SFDVKD. The V gene lost 0 bases and the J gene lost 8 bases, with 12 bases spanning the gap. CDR3 length: 14 residues. CDR3 bases: TGTGCCACCAGTGATTTGGGAGGAACGGGGGGCTACACCTTC. This sequence encodes CATSDLGGTGGYTF.